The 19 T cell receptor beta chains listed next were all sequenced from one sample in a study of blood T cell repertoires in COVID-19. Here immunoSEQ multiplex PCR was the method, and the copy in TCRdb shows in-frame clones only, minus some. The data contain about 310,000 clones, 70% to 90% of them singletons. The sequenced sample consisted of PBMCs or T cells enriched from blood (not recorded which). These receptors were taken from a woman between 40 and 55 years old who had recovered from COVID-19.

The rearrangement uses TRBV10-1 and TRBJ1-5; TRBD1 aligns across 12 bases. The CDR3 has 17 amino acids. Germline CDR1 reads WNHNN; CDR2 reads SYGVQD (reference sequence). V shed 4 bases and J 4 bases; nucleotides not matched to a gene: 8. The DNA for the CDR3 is TGCGCCAGCAGTGTCCGGGACAGGGGGCGTCTTAATCAGCCCCAGCATTTT. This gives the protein CASSVRDRGRLNQPQHF.

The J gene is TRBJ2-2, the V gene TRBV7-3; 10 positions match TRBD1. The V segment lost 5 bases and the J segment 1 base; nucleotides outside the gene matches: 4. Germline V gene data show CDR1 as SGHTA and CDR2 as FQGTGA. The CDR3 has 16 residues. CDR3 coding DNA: TGTGCCAGCAGCCTGACAGGGGGCGGGAACACCGGGGAGCTGTTTTTT. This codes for CASSLTGGGNTGELFF.

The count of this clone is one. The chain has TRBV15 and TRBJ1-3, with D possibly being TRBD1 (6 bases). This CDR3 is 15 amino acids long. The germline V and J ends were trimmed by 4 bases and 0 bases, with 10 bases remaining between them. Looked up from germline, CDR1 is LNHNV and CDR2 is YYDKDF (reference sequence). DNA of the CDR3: TGTGCCACCAGCAAAAGGGGGATCTCTGGAAACACCATATATTTT. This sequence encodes CATSKRGISGNTIYF. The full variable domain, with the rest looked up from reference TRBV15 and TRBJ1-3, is DAMVIQNPRYQVTQFGKPVTLSCSQTLNHNVMYWYQQKSSQAPKLLFHYYDKDFNNEADTPDNFQSRRPNTSFCFLDIRSPGLGDTAMYLCATSKRGISGNTIYFGEGSWLTVV.

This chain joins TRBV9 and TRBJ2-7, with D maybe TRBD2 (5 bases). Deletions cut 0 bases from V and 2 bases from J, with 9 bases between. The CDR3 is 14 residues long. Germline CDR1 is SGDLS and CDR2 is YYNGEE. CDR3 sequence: CASSVEDLPYEQYF. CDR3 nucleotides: TGTGCCAGCAGCGTAGAGGACTTGCCCTACGAGCAGTACTTC.

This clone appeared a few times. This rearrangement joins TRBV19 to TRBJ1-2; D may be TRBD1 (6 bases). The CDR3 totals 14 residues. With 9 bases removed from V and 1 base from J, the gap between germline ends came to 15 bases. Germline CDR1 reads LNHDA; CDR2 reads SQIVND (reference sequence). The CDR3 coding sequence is TGTGCCAGCACCTCGGACAGATATAACTATGGCTACACCTTC. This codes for CASTSDRYNYGYTF.

DNA of the CDR3: TGTGCCACCAGTGATTCCGCTGGGGGGACTAGCGGGAGGGTAAACGAGCAGTACTTC. This translates into CATSDSAGGTSGRVNEQYF. The chain links TRBV24-1 to TRBJ2-7, with 16 bases aligning to TRBD2. The junction had 11 bases not matched to a gene; V was cut back by 2 bases and J by 5 bases. The V gene's germline CDR1 is KGHDR and CDR2 SFDVKD. The CDR3 length is 19 residues.

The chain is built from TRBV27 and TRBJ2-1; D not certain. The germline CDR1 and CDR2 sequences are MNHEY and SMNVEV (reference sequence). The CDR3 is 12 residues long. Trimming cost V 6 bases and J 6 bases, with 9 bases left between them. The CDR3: CASSTRGNEQFF. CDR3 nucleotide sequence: TGTGCCAGCAGCACTCGTGGCAATGAGCAGTTCTTC.

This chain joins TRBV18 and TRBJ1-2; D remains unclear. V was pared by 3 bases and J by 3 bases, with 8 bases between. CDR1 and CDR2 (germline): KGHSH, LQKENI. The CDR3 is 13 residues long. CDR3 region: CASSPGGDYGYTF. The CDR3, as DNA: TGTGCCAGCTCACCTGGAGGTGACTATGGCTACACCTTC.

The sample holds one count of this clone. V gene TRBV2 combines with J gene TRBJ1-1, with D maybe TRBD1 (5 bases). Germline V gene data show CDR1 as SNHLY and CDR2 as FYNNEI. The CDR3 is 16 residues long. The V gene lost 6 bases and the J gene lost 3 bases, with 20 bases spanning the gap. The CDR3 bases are TGTGCCAGCAGAAGGAGGGCTCAGGGTGCGGACACTGAAGCTTTCTTT. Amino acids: CASRRRAQGADTEAFF.

The CDR3 protein is CASSTGGTVSGNTIYF. The CDR3, as DNA: TGTGCCAGTAGTACCGGGGGGACTGTCTCTGGAAACACCATATATTTT. The chain is built from TRBV19 and TRBJ1-3; D might be TRBD1 (5 bases). Looked up from germline, CDR1 is LNHDA and CDR2 is SQIVND (reference sequence). Trimming removed 4 bases from V and 0 bases from J, with 13 bases in between. This CDR3 is built from 16 residues.

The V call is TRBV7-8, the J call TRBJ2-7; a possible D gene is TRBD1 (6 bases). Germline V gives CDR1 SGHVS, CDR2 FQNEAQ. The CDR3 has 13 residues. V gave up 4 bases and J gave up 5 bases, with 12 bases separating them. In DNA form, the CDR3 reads TGTGCCAGCAGCTCCCAACAGGGCCACGAGCAGTACTTC. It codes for CASSSQQGHEQYF. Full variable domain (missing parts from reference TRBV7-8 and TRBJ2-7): GAGVSQSPRYKVAKRGQDVALRCDPISGHVSLFWYQQALGQGPEFLTYFQNEAQLDKSGLPSDRFFAERPEGSVSTLKIQRTQQEDSAVYLCASSSQQGHEQYFGPGTRLTVT.

DNA of the CDR3: TGTGCCAGCAGCGGGACAGGGGCCGAAGCTTTCTTT. Translation: CASSGTGAEAFF. V is TRBV7-3 and J is TRBJ1-1; 10 nucleotides match TRBD1. This CDR3 is built from 12 residues. The germline V gene encodes CDR1 SGHTA and CDR2 FQGTGA. V lost 5 bases to trimming and J lost 8 bases; unmatched junction nucleotides: 2.

In DNA, the CDR3 is TGTGCCAGTAGTATAGAGGGACAGAGCAATCAGCCCCAGCATTTT. It codes for CASSIEGQSNQPQHF. The chain combines TRBV19 with TRBJ1-5, with TRBD1 identical over 7 bases. Germline loops: CDR1 LNHDA, CDR2 SQIVND (reference sequence). CDR3 length: 15 residues. Unmatched junction bases numbered 0, after V lost 0 bases and J lost 1 base.

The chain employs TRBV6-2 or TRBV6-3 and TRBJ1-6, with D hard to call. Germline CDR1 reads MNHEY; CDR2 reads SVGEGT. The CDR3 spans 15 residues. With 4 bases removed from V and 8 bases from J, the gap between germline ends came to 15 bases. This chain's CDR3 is CASSFRRLGDSPLHF. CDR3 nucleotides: TGTGCCAGCAGTTTCAGAAGACTTGGCGATTCACCCCTCCACTTT.

The CDR3 bases are TGTGCCAGCAGCAAGGACAGTCGAAGTAACACCATATATTTT. Translated: CASSKDSRSNTIYF. This chain connects TRBV5-4 to TRBJ1-3, with D possibly matching TRBD1 (6 bases). Germline lookup yields CDR1 SGHNT and CDR2 YYREEE (reference sequence). This CDR3 comprises 14 residues. V lost 4 bases and J lost 7, with 15 bases in between.

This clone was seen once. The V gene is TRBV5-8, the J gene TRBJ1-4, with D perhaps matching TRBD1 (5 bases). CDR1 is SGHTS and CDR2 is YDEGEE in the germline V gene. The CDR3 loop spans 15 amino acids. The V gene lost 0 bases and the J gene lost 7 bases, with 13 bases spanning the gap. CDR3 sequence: CASSLATVGGEKLFF. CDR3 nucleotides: TGTGCCAGCAGCTTGGCGACCGTGGGGGGTGAAAAACTGTTTTTT.

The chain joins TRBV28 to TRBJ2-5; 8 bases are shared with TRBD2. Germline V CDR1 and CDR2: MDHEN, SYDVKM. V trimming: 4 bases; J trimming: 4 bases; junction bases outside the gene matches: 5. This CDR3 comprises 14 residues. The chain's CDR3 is CASSSGGGLETQYF. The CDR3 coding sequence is TGTGCCAGCAGTTCCGGGGGGGGATTAGAGACCCAGTACTTC.

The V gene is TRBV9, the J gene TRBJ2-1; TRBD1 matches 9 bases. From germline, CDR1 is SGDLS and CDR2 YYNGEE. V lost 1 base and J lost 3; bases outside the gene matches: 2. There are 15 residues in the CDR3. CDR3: CASSVRQGDYNEQFF. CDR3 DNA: TGTGCCAGCAGCGTACGACAGGGGGACTACAATGAGCAGTTCTTC.

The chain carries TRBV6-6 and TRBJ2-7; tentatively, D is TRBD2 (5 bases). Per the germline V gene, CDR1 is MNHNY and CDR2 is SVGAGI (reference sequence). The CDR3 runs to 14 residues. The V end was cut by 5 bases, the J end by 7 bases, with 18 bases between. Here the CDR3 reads CASSPPGFLREQYF. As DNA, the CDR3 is TGTGCCAGCAGTCCCCCGGGGTTTCTTAGGGAGCAGTACTTC.